The source of this T cell receptor beta chain is a study of blood T cell repertoires in COVID-19 (dated by TCRdb to 2020 to 2021). For the study in its entirety: Samples covering the acute and convalescent phases of COVID-19 were provided by collaborators in the United States, Italy and Spain. The material from the prospective study consisted of cDNA or gDNA derived from T cells, B-cell-depleted T cells, or PBMCs. The repertoires were released in a freely available public database intended as a resource for research on the immune response to SARS-CoV-2. Samples were obtained from the ongoing ImmuneRACE study (first 160 participants) and from over 1,000 subjects provided by 6 global collaborators. Where available, HLA class I and class II types were obtained from metadata supplied by the sample provider rather than from assay-based typing. Subjects who had been exposed to COVID-19, were actively infected with it, or had recovered from it provided the deeply sampled blood TCRbeta repertoires that made up the dataset. The sample metadata nearly always contained a de-identified subject ID, COVID-19 status, age in years and sex. Overall results and qualifications from the work: The amount of clinical and demographic metadata varied by source and participant and was provided uncurated.

V and J are trimmed by 5 bases and 4 bases, and the gene matches miss 10 bases of the junction. The CDR3, from cysteine to phenylalanine, totals 17 residues. The retained sequence is limited to the CDR3, 51 bases, with the frame set at the first base. CDR1 and CDR2 were assigned from the germline V gene as SNHLY and FYNNEI. The immunoSEQ Assay, a bias-controlled multiplex PCR, was used to amplify TCRbeta CDR3 regions from genomic DNA. On the authors' methods: The number of nucleated cells in each sample was estimated by amplification of reference gene primers within the assay. Sequence reads were collapsed and filtered to measure the absolute abundance of every unique TCRbeta CDR3 rearrangement. Productive Simpson clonality was computed per sample as the square root of Simpson's diversity index over productive rearrangements. The immuneACCESS repertoire file appears here via TCRdb, limited to in-frame rearrangements. These files lack a portion of the clones; in checked studies, under half of the deficit traces to unresolved V genes, and the cause of the others is not known. V and J calls and clone size are given by that table; D and trimming were obtained from the DNA. The sample table lists about 15,000 clones, about 80% of them with a count of one. Jointly, the top ten make up 14% of the sample.

As concerns this clone: Its antigen remains unidentified. No much larger clone exists at a distance of one base, and base qualities are not known.

The collaborating institutions used their own protocols to collect whole blood in K2EDTA tubes. Collaborator samples were shipped for TCRbeta analysis as frozen whole blood, isolated PBMCs, or DNA extracted from either sample type. This sequence originates from a human donor in a cohort sampled during active COVID-19. The chain is made from TRBV2 and TRBJ2-7, with TRBD2 identical over 14 junction bases. The sequenced sample consisted of peripheral blood. The CDR3 sequence is CASSRTSGGTSYYEQYF. The DNA sequence follows: TGTGCCAGCAGTCGGACTAGCGGGGGGACAAGTTATTACGAGCAGTACTTC.